The present T cell receptor beta chain was sequenced within a study of blood T cell repertoires in COVID-19. The overall study: Samples of COVID-19 (acute and convalescent) were obtained from the United States, Italy and Spain.

From germline, CDR1 is SGHTA and CDR2 FQGNSA. The V gene end was trimmed by 5 bases and the J gene end by 4 bases; junction bases not matched to a gene: 10. This CDR3 contains 15 residues. Authors' data handling: Quantification of nucleated cells was approximated via reference gene primer amplification. Measured with immunoSEQ multiplex PCR; TCRdb has only the in-frame clones, and not every one. The V and J calls and clone size were taken over from that table, and D and trimming were inferred from the DNA. The table records tens of thousands of clones, 87% of them present only once. Sequences were obtained from peripheral blood. The chain employs TRBV7-2 and TRBJ2-7, with 8 bases fitting TRBD1. The receptor's source is a human donor with active COVID-19. The donor label of this sample is uncertain. CDR3 in amino acids: CASSTRTGWFYEQYF. CDR3 coding DNA: TGTGCCAGCAGCACCCGGACAGGGTGGTTTTACGAGCAGTACTTC.